The 25 T cell receptor beta chains presented below share a single source sample, sequenced in a study of CD8 T cells in Susac syndrome. With random hexamers, reverse transcription was performed on roughly 0.5 to 1 ug of RNA. TCRdb redid the calling of the immunoSEQ multiplex PCR reads with MiXCR, one entry per CDR3 protein. The data hold a few hundred thousand distinct CDR3 sequences, with approximately 84% observed a single time. The sequencing input was CD8+ T cells from PBMCs. The source of these receptors is a human donor with multiple sclerosis.

This clonotype was found a few times. The chain joins TRBV28 to TRBJ2-4; TRBD1 might be the D (5 bases). The V and J ends lost 2 bases and 3 bases respectively, with 23 bases between them. The CDR3 is 19 amino acids. Germline V gives CDR1 MDHEN, CDR2 SYDVKM. DNA of the CDR3: TGTGCCAGCAGTTTAGCCCCTATCCTCAGGGCTATAAGCAAAAACATTCAGTACTTC. Protein: CASSLAPILRAISKNIQYF.

This clonotype was picked up a small number of times. The chain recombines TRBV4-2 with TRBJ1-1, with 10 bases fitting TRBD1. The CDR3 sequence is 15 residues long. V shed 4 bases, J shed 6 bases, and the junction held 8 bases outside the gene matches. In germline, CDR1 is LGHNA, CDR2 YNFKEQ. CDR3 loop: CASSPPGQGIPEAFF. In nucleotides, the CDR3 is TGTGCCAGCAGCCCCCCGGGACAGGGGATTCCTGAAGCTTTCTTT.

This clonotype has more than one count but fewer than ten. This chain's CDR3 is CASSTTSDEQYF. The CDR3 DNA reads TGTGCCAGCAGCACGACTAGCGATGAGCAGTACTTC. The chain combines TRBV7-9 with TRBJ2-7, with 8 bases fitting TRBD2. CDR3 length equals 12 residues. Trimming cost V 5 bases and J 7 bases; bases outside gene matches: 4. In germline, CDR1 is SEHNR, CDR2 FQNEAQ (reference sequence). Looking up the rest from reference TRBV7-9 and TRBJ2-7 gives the full variable domain: DTGVSQNPRHKITKRGQNVTFRCDPISEHNRLYWYRQTLGQGPEFLTYFQNEAQLEKSRLLSDRFSAERPKGSFSTLEIQRTEQGDSAMYLCASSTTSDEQYFGPGTRLTVT.

A few counts support this clonotype. The V gene is TRBV7-6, the J gene TRBJ1-1; TRBD1 agrees at 9 bases. CDR1 and CDR2 from the germline V gene are SGHVS and FNYEAQ. J was trimmed by 4 bases and V by 1 base; bases with no gene match: 10. The length of the CDR3 is 17 residues. The CDR3 coding sequence is TGTGCCAGCAGCTTAGTGCAGTTTGACAGGGGGGGCACTGAAGCTTTCTTT. This gives the protein CASSLVQFDRGGTEAFF. The full variable domain, with the rest looked up from reference TRBV7-6 and TRBJ1-1, is GAGVSQSPRYKVTKRGQDVALRCDPISGHVSLYWYRQALGQGPEFLTYFNYEAQQDKSGLPNDRFSAERPEGSISTLTIQRTEQRDSAMYRCASSLVQFDRGGTEAFFGQGTRLTVV.

In its sample, this clonotype was seen once. The rearrangement joins TRBV5-1 to TRBJ2-1; 9 nucleotides line up with TRBD1. Germline values: CDR1 SGHRS, CDR2 YFSETQ. This CDR3 region has 15 residues. V shed 4 bases and J 7 bases; nucleotides not matched to a gene: 9. The CDR3 loop is CASSLYRGQGNEQFF. CDR3 sequence (DNA): TGCGCCAGCAGCCTATACAGGGGGCAGGGAAATGAGCAGTTCTTC.

V and J are TRBV10-1 and TRBJ2-3, with 10 bases that match TRBD2. Trimming took 7 bases from V and 4 from J; bases not matched to a gene: 5. The CDR3 spans 14 residues. The germline V gene has CDR1 WNHNN and CDR2 SYGVQD (reference sequence). Here the CDR3 reads CASKSGRGSDTQYF. CDR3 DNA sequence: TGCGCCAGCAAGAGCGGGAGGGGCTCAGATACGCAGTATTTT.

V gene TRBV29-1 combines with J gene TRBJ2-7, with D hard to call. The CDR3 is 14 amino acids. Germline assignment: CDR1 SQVTM and CDR2 ANQGSEA. Trimming shortened V by 2 bases and J by 0 bases, and 11 bases separated the two germline ends. CDR3: CSVENSESSYEQYF. CDR3 in DNA: TGCAGCGTTGAAAACAGTGAGAGCTCCTACGAGCAGTACTTC.

CDR3 DNA sequence: TGTGCCAGCAGCTCAGCCGGGACAGGGGTCGCTAACTATGGCTACACCTTC. Translating gives CASSSAGTGVANYGYTF. The chain recombines TRBV7-9 with TRBJ1-2; TRBD1 matches at 10 bases. J was trimmed by 0 bases and V by 4 bases; bases with no gene match: 8. Per germline, CDR1 SEHNR and CDR2 FQNEAQ (reference sequence). The length of the CDR3 is 17 residues.

This chain uses TRBV25-1 with TRBJ2-1; 11 bases are shared with TRBD2. CDR1 is MGHDK, CDR2 SYGVNS, per germline. The CDR3 sequence is 14 residues long. Trimming took 6 bases from V and 8 from J; bases not matched to a gene: 6. The CDR3 spells CASSISGRGDEQFF. The CDR3 DNA reads TGTGCCAGCAGCATTAGCGGGAGGGGCGATGAGCAGTTCTTC.

V gene TRBV5-1 combines with J gene TRBJ1-2; D ambiguous. Trimming stripped 3 bases from V and 1 base from J, with 10 bases between. The germline gives CDR1 SGHRS, CDR2 YFSETQ. This CDR3 spans 14 amino acids. The CDR3 coding sequence is TGCGCCAGCAGCTCATGGACTTTTAACTATGGCTACACCTTC. It yields the protein CASSSWTFNYGYTF. The full variable domain, completed using reference TRBV5-1 and TRBJ1-2, is KAGVTQTPRYLIKTRGQQVTLSCSPISGHRSVSWYQQTPGQGLQFLFEYFSETQRNKGNFPGRFSGRQFSNSRSEMNVSTLELGDSALYLCASSSWTFNYGYTFGSGTRLTVV.

The rearrangement joins TRBV5-1 to TRBJ2-5; 11 bases agree with TRBD2. The CDR3 has 17 amino acids. In germline, CDR1 is SGHRS, CDR2 YFSETQ. The V segment lost 0 bases and the J segment 4 bases; nucleotides outside the gene matches: 8. The CDR3 DNA follows: TGCGCCAGCAGCTTGGAGTTAGCGGGAGGGATCGGAGAGACCCAGTACTTC. Amino acid sequence: CASSLELAGGIGETQYF.

J is TRBJ1-1 and V is TRBV13, with TRBD1 identical over 11 bases. This CDR3 is built from 14 residues. CDR1 is PRHDT and CDR2 is FYEKMQ in the germline V gene (reference sequence). Germline trimming cut 4 bases from V and 5 bases from J; bases unmatched to any gene: 3. In nucleotides, the CDR3 is TGTGCCAGCAGCTATGGGACAGGGGGGACTGAAGCTTTCTTT. Amino acid sequence: CASSYGTGGTEAFF.

The chain is built from TRBV4-1 and TRBJ2-7, with 12 nucleotides matching TRBD2. The V gene end was trimmed by 2 bases and the J gene end by 5 bases; junction bases not matched to a gene: 4. This CDR3 has 15 amino acids. Per germline, CDR1 MGHRA and CDR2 YSYEKL. The CDR3 DNA reads TGCGCCAGCAGCCAAACTAGCGGGAGGTTCCACGAGCAGTACTTC. Amino acids: CASSQTSGRFHEQYF.

The J gene is TRBJ2-1, the V gene TRBV25-1, with D perhaps matching TRBD2 (5 bases). Trimming removed 1 base at V and 3 bases at J, with 13 bases between. This CDR3 is built from 16 residues. Germline CDR1 MGHDK, CDR2 SYGVNS. This CDR3 is CASSEWGEGDYNEQFF. The CDR3 nucleotides are TGTGCCAGCAGTGAATGGGGAGAGGGTGACTACAATGAGCAGTTCTTC.

This clonotype was detected a few times. This rearrangement joins TRBV6-1 to TRBJ1-5, with 11 bases matching TRBD1. Trimming cost V 6 bases and J 4 bases; bases outside gene matches: 5. Germline CDR1 is MNHNS and CDR2 is SASEGT. The CDR3 length is 15 residues. For the CDR3, the DNA is TGTGCCAGCAGGGACAGGGGGCTTGGAAATCAGCCCCAGCATTTT. This translates into CASRDRGLGNQPQHF.

This clonotype was picked up a small number of times. This sequence joins TRBV6-1 and TRBJ1-4, with unresolved D. Germline CDR1 and CDR2: MNHNS and SASEGT. V lost 4 bases and J 6 bases, leaving 6 bases between the germline ends. CDR3 length: 12 amino acids. The CDR3 region has the DNA TGTGCCAGCAGTGGGCGGGATGAAAAACTGTTTTTT. It encodes CASSGRDEKLFF.

In nucleotides, the CDR3 is TGTGCCAGCAGAGAAACGACTAGCGGGGACCAATACAATGAGCAGTTCTTC. Its translation: CASRETTSGDQYNEQFF. This chain joins TRBV2 and TRBJ2-1, with 11 bases lining up with TRBD2. The CDR3 runs to 17 residues. Germline CDR1 and CDR2: SNHLY and FYNNEI. V dropped 6 bases and J dropped 4; count of bases not matched to a gene: 11.

The chain recombines TRBV27 with TRBJ2-7; 7 bases fit TRBD2. From germline, CDR1 is MNHEY and CDR2 SMNVEV (reference sequence). The CDR3 extends over 14 amino acids. Losses at the gene ends were 4 bases for V and 5 bases for J; bases not matched to a gene: 8. In DNA, the CDR3 is TGTGCCAGCAGTTCTGCGGGAGTCGCCCACGAGCAGTACTTC. Protein product: CASSSAGVAHEQYF.

J is TRBJ1-2 and V is TRBV7-9; weak D call: TRBD1 (6 bases). The V and J ends lost 8 bases and 4 bases respectively, with 26 bases between them. The CDR3 is made up of 17 amino acids. Germline CDR1 and CDR2: SEHNR and FQNEAQ (reference sequence). The CDR3 protein is CASLGSPGPQGGYGYTF. The CDR3 region has the DNA TGTGCCAGCTTGGGGTCGCCCGGTCCACAGGGAGGCTATGGCTACACCTTC.

This chain links TRBV6-5 with TRBJ2-7; 8 bases line up with TRBD2. V was clipped by 2 bases and J by 5 bases; unmatched bases: 8. The CDR3 is 15 residues long. CDR1 is MNHEY and CDR2 is SVGAGI in the germline V gene. The CDR3 DNA follows: TGTGCCAGCAGTTACGGTGCTAGCGGGTTGAACGAGCAGTACTTC. It translates to CASSYGASGLNEQYF.

This chain connects TRBV20-1 to TRBJ2-1; 8 bases line up with TRBD2. Unmatched junction bases numbered 5, after V lost 2 bases and J lost 2 bases. CDR3 length: 15 residues. The germline gives CDR1 DFQATT, CDR2 SNEGSKA (reference sequence). In DNA, the CDR3 is TGCAGTGCTAGAATAGCGGGGCGAGCCTACAATGAGCAGTTCTTC. Its protein is CSARIAGRAYNEQFF.

The V call is TRBV11-2, the J call TRBJ2-7; 9 bases match TRBD1. This CDR3 region has 15 residues. Germline V gene data show CDR1 as SGHAT and CDR2 as FQNNGV. V lost 5 bases, J lost 3 bases, and 8 bases stayed unmatched. The CDR3 DNA is TGTGCCAGCAGCCACAGGACAGGGGAGTTCTACGAGCAGTACTTC. Its translation: CASSHRTGEFYEQYF.

The rearrangement joins TRBV12-5 to TRBJ2-1; TRBD1 agrees at 9 bases. The CDR3 runs to 14 residues. Germline CDR1 LGHNT, CDR2 FRNRAP. The J segment lost 2 bases and the V segment lost 6 bases, leaving 2 bases of the junction unmatched. CDR3 protein: CASGRDRAYNEQFF. CDR3 DNA sequence: TGTGCTAGTGGCCGGGACAGGGCCTACAATGAGCAGTTCTTC.

V gene TRBV7-9 combines with J gene TRBJ1-3, with D perhaps TRBD1 (6 bases). The V gene's germline CDR1 is SEHNR and CDR2 FQNEAQ (reference sequence). With 4 bases removed from V and 1 base from J, the gap between germline ends came to 11 bases. The CDR3 totals 15 residues. DNA of the CDR3: TGTGCCAGCAGCTCAAACAGGGTTTCTGGAAACACCATATATTTT. Residues: CASSSNRVSGNTIYF.

The chain is built from TRBV29-1 and TRBJ2-7; 12 nucleotides agree with TRBD2. The length of the CDR3 is 13 residues. V was clipped by 8 bases and J by 2 bases; unmatched bases: 4. Germline loops: CDR1 SQVTM, CDR2 ANQGSEA. CDR3 nucleotides: TGCAGCATATGGACTAGCGGGGCCTACGAGCAGTACTTC. Protein product: CSIWTSGAYEQYF.